This T cell receptor (beta chain) derives from a study of blood T cells in healthy people across ages. This CDR3 has 17 residues. From germline, CDR1 is SGHTA and CDR2 FQGNSA. V dropped 6 bases and J dropped 15; count of bases not matched to a gene: 17. This clonotype was recorded at least ten times. Its antigen is undetermined. General observations from the study: Since the PBMCs were unsorted, naive and antigen-experienced cells could not be conclusively compared.

Using a J-beta primer mix together with a sample-barcoded 5' primer, a second PCR was run for roughly 6 to 12 cycles. Each cDNA was tagged by a template-switch adaptor containing 12 random nucleotides. Via MiXCR, TCRdb re-called the 5' RACE reads, giving one row per CDR3 protein. The table lists approximately 810,000 distinct CDR3 sequences, 29% of them singletons. The receptor comes from an elderly woman in good health. Source material: blood. This chain connects TRBV7-2 to TRBJ2-1; 16 bases line up with TRBD2. As DNA, the CDR3 is TGTGCCAGCAGGCCGACCCCGGGACTAGCGGGGGGGCCGGGTGGGTTCTTC. This encodes CASRPTPGLAGGPGGFF. The variable domain in full, completed from reference TRBV7-2 and TRBJ2-1, reads GAGVSQSPSNKVTEKGKDVELRCDPISGHTALYWYRQSLGQGLEFLIYFQGNSAPDKSGLPSDRFSAERTGGSVSTLTIQRTQQEDSAVYLCASRPTPGLAGGPGGFFGPGTRLTVL.